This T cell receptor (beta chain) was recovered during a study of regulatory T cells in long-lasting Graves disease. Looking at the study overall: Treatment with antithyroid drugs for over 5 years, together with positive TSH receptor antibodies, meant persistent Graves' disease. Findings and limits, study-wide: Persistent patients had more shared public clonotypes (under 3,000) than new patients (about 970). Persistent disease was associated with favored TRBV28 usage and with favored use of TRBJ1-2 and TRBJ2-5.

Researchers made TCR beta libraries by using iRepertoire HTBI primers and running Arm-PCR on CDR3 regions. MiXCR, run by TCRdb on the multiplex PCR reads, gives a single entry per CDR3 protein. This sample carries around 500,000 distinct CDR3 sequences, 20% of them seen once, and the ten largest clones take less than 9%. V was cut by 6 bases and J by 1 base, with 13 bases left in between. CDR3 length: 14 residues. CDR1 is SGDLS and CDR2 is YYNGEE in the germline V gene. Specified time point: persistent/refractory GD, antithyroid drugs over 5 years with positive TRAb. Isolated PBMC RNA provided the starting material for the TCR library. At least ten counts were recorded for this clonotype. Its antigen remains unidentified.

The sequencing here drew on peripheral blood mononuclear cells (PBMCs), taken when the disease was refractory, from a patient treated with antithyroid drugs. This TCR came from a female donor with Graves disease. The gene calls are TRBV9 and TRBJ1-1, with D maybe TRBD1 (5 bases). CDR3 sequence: CASTLGGANTEAFF. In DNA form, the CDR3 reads TGTGCCAGCACCTTGGGAGGGGCGAACACTGAAGCTTTCTTT.